This is a list of T cell receptor beta chains from one sample in a study of regulatory T cells in long-lasting Graves disease. Each CDR3 protein gets one entry after TCRdb re-called the multiplex PCR reads with MiXCR. This table holds about 470,000 distinct CDR3 sequences, 20% to 25% found once. The sample in question was peripheral blood mononuclear cells (PBMCs), obtained when the disease was refractory, from a patient treated with antithyroid drugs. These receptor sequences come from a female donor with Graves disease. Both conserved end residues are part of each CDR3. The D gene is left open where the match is weak. The size entry is marked missing in some rows and otherwise reads once, few, many or a size class.

j_gene: TRBJ1-1
d_gene: .
v_gene: TRBV29-1
abundance: many
len: 13
CDR3aa: CSGEGTRNGEAFF
CDR3nt: TGCAGCGGTGAGGGGACGAGAAATGGTGAAGCTTTCTTT

j_gene: TRBJ1-2
d_gene: .
v_gene: TRBV20-1
abundance: .
len: 12
CDR3aa: CSARWRGDGYTF
CDR3nt: TGCAGTGCTAGATGGAGGGGAGATGGCTACACCTTC

j_gene: TRBJ1-5
d_gene: .
v_gene: TRBV28
abundance: many
len: 15
CDR3aa: CASSFWGIGNQPQHF
CDR3nt: TGTGCCAGCAGTTTTTGGGGAATTGGCAATCAGCCCCAGCATTTT

j_gene: TRBJ2-6
d_gene: .
v_gene: TRBV28
abundance: many
len: 16
CDR3aa: CASSFRIVPGANVLTF
CDR3nt: TGTGCCAGCAGTTTCCGCATAGTCCCTGGGGCCAACGTCCTGACTTTC

j_gene: TRBJ1-2
d_gene: TRBD1
v_gene: TRBV28
abundance: many
len: 14
CDR3aa: CASSPGTGMLGYTF
CDR3nt: TGTGCCAGCAGCCCGGGGACAGGGATGTTGGGCTACACCTTC

j_gene: TRBJ2-1
d_gene: TRBD1
v_gene: TRBV15
abundance: .
len: 16
CDR3aa: CATSRTGQQAYNEQFF
CDR3nt: TGTGCCACCAGCAGGACGGGACAGCAAGCTTACAATGAGCAGTTCTTC

j_gene: TRBJ2-7
d_gene: .
v_gene: TRBV3-1
abundance: few
len: 15
CDR3aa: CASSPFVGVSYEQYF
CDR3nt: TGTGCCAGCAGCCCCTTTGTGGGGGTTTCCTACGAGCAGTACTTC

j_gene: TRBJ1-1
d_gene: .
v_gene: TRBV7-9
abundance: .
len: 17
CDR3aa: CASSLWDLGLRNTEAFF
CDR3nt: TGTGCCAGCAGCTTATGGGATCTGGGACTACGCAACACTGAAGCTTTCTTT

j_gene: TRBJ2-7
d_gene: TRBD2
v_gene: TRBV30
abundance: .
len: 15
CDR3aa: CAWSHLGLAGYEQYF
CDR3nt: TGTGCCTGGAGTCATCTGGGACTAGCGGGCTACGAGCAGTACTTC

j_gene: TRBJ1-1
d_gene: .
v_gene: TRBV3-1
abundance: many
len: 14
CDR3aa: CASSQARVSTEAFF
CDR3nt: TGTGCCAGCAGCCAAGCCAGGGTGAGCACTGAAGCTTTCTTT

j_gene: TRBJ1-1
d_gene: TRBD1
v_gene: TRBV12-3/TRBV12-4
abundance: .
len: 17
CDR3aa: CASSSHPGTGTNTEAFF
CDR3nt: TGTGCCAGCAGTTCCCACCCCGGGACAGGGACGAACACTGAAGCTTTCTTT

j_gene: TRBJ2-7
d_gene: .
v_gene: TRBV24-1
abundance: many
len: 12
CDR3aa: CATSDRDYEQYF
CDR3nt: TGTGCCACCTCGGACCGAGACTACGAGCAGTACTTC

j_gene: TRBJ1-2
d_gene: TRBD1
v_gene: TRBV4-2
abundance: few
len: 16
CDR3aa: CASSQTIGTGGSGYTF
CDR3nt: TGTGCCAGCAGCCAAACTATCGGGACAGGCGGGTCGGGCTACACCTTC

j_gene: TRBJ1-4
d_gene: TRBD1
v_gene: TRBV4-1
abundance: .
len: 16
CDR3aa: CASSQVLQGGNEKLFF
CDR3nt: TGCGCCAGCAGCCAAGTTCTACAGGGGGGCAATGAAAAACTGTTTTTT

j_gene: TRBJ1-5
d_gene: TRBD1
v_gene: TRBV12-3/TRBV12-4
abundance: many
len: 14
CDR3aa: CASSFGQGVQPQHF
CDR3nt: TGTGCCAGCAGTTTTGGGCAGGGGGTTCAGCCCCAGCATTTT

j_gene: TRBJ1-2
d_gene: .
v_gene: TRBV12-3/TRBV12-4
abundance: many
len: 17
CDR3aa: CASSLGIIPGPNYGYTF
CDR3nt: TGTGCCAGCAGTTTAGGCATTATCCCCGGACCTAACTATGGCTACACCTTC

j_gene: TRBJ1-2
d_gene: .
v_gene: TRBV20-1
abundance: .
len: 16
CDR3aa: CSARVFSLRANYGYTF
CDR3nt: TGCAGTGCTAGAGTCTTCAGCCTCAGGGCCAACTATGGCTACACCTTC